The 8 T cell receptor beta chains in this list originate from one sample, sequenced in a study of cytomegalovirus exposure and HLA in healthy donors. The PCR contained 60 Vbeta and 13 Jbeta primers. Data came from immunoSEQ multiplex PCR; TCRdb stores just in-frame clones and leaves some out. The sample holds fewer than 55,000 clones, 60% to 70% seen once. Source material: PBMCs. The receptor source for this set is a man aged 60 to 75 in good health and CMV-seropositive.

The chain combines TRBV18 with TRBJ2-1, with TRBD1 matching 11 bases. The length of the CDR3 is 16 residues. Germline V gene sequence: CDR1 KGHSH, CDR2 LQKENI. Trimming took 4 bases from V and 9 from J; bases not matched to a gene: 11. The CDR3 sequence is CASSRTPGQGDAEQFF. DNA of the CDR3: TGTGCCAGCTCACGCACTCCGGGACAGGGGGACGCTGAGCAGTTCTTC.

This chain joins TRBV10-2 and TRBJ2-3; 8 bases match TRBD1. This CDR3 is 16 amino acids long. The trim removed 4 bases at V and 0 bases at J, leaving 6 bases unmatched. Germline assignment: CDR1 WSHSY and CDR2 SAAADI. CDR3 nucleotide sequence: TGCGCCAGCAGTGGGTACAGGGGGGCTAGCACAGATACGCAGTATTTT. Its translation is CASSGYRGASTDTQYF.

J is TRBJ2-7 and V is TRBV7-9; 10 positions match TRBD1. The length of the CDR3 is 16 residues. Germline CDR1 reads SEHNR; CDR2 reads FQNEAQ (reference sequence). Trimming cost V 3 bases and J 2 bases; bases outside gene matches: 7. The CDR3 sequence: CASSFSRTGGPYEQYF. DNA of the CDR3: TGTGCCAGCAGCTTTAGCAGGACAGGGGGGCCCTACGAGCAGTACTTC.

In this sample, this clone turned up a few times. The chain joins TRBV6-6 to TRBJ2-1; 7 bases match TRBD2. The CDR3 is made up of 14 amino acids. The J segment lost 12 bases and the V segment lost 5 bases, leaving 13 bases of the junction unmatched. CDR1 MNHNY and CDR2 SVGAGI come from the germline V gene (reference sequence). The CDR3 reads CASSPGGGPEAQFF. Here the CDR3 DNA reads TGTGCCAGCAGTCCCGGGGGAGGGCCAGAGGCGCAGTTCTTC.

The gene calls are TRBV5-4 and TRBJ2-5, with TRBD1 matching over 7 bases. CDR1 is SGHNT and CDR2 is YYREEE in the germline V gene (reference sequence). The CDR3 has 13 residues. V lost 4 bases and J lost 2; bases outside the gene matches: 2. The DNA for the CDR3 is TGTGCCAGCAGCGGGACAGCACAAGAGACCCAGTACTTC. Protein: CASSGTAQETQYF.

The sample holds a few counts of this clone. The chain is built from TRBV28 and TRBJ2-4; D is perhaps TRBD2 (5 bases). The CDR3 runs to 17 residues. V gave up 6 bases and J gave up 3 bases, with 21 bases separating them. Germline V CDR1 and CDR2: MDHEN, SYDVKM. This CDR3 is CASSSLRASSGKNIQYF. CDR3 nucleotide sequence: TGTGCCAGCAGCTCCCTCCGGGCCTCGAGCGGCAAAAACATTCAGTACTTC.

In its sample, this clone was seen a few times. V gene TRBV5-5 combines with J gene TRBJ1-2; D ambiguous. The CDR3 totals 16 residues. The ends were cut back, 5 bases at V and 2 bases at J, with 19 bases in the middle. Germline CDR1 reads SGHKS; CDR2 reads YYEKEE (reference sequence). In nucleotides, the CDR3 is TGTGCCAGCAGTCAAGCCCACGGAGTCGAAAACTATGGCTACACCTTC. It is translated as CASSQAHGVENYGYTF.

The V call is TRBV6-1, the J call TRBJ1-1, with D perhaps matching TRBD1 (5 bases). Germline loops: CDR1 MNHNS, CDR2 SASEGT. The length of the CDR3 is 17 residues. V shed 2 bases and J shed 3 bases, with 19 bases lying between them. The CDR3 nucleotides are TGTGCCAGCAGTGAATTTGGGGGGACGGCTTCGTACACTGAAGCTTTCTTT. Translating it yields CASSEFGGTASYTEAFF.